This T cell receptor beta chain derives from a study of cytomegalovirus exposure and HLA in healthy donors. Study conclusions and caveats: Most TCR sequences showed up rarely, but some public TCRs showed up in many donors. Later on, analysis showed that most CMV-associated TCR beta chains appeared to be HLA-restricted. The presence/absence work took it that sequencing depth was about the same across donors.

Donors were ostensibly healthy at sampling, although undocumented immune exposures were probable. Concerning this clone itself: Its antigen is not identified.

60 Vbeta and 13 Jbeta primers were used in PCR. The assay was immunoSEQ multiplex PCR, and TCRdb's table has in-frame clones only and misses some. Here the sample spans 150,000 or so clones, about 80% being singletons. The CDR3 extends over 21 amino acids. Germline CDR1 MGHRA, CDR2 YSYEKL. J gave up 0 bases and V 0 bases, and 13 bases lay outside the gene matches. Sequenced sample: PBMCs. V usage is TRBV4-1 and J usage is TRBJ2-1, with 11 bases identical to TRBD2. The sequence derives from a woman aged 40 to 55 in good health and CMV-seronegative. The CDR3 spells CASSQDLGGLAGRPSYNEQFF. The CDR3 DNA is TGCGCCAGCAGCCAAGATCTAGGTGGACTAGCGGGCCGACCCTCCTACAATGAGCAGTTCTTC.